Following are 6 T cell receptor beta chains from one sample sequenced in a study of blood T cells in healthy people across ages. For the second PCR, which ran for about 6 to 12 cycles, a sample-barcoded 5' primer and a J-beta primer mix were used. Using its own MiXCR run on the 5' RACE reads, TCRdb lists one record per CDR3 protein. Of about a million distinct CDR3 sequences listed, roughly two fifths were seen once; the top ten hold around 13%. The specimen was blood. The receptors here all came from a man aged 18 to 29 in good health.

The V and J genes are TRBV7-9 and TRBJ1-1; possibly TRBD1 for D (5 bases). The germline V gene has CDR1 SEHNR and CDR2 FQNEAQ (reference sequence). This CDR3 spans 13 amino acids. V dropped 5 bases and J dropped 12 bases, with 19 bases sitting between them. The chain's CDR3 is CASSPSGDSQPFF. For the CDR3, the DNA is TGTGCCAGCAGCCCATCGGGGGACTCCCAACCTTTCTTT.

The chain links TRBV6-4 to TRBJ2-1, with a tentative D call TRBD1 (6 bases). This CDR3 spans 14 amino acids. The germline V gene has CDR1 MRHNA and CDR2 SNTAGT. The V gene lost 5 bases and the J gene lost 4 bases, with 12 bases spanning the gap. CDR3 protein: CASSPGTNYNEQFF. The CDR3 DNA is TGTGCCAGCAGTCCCGGGACAAATTACAATGAGCAGTTCTTC.

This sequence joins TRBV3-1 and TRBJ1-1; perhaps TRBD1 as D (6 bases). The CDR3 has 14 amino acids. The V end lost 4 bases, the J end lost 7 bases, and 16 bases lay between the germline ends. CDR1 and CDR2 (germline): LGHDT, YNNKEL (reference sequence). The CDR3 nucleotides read TGTGCCAGCAGCCTCAGGGGCAGACCGGGTGAAGCTTTCTTT. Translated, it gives CASSLRGRPGEAFF.

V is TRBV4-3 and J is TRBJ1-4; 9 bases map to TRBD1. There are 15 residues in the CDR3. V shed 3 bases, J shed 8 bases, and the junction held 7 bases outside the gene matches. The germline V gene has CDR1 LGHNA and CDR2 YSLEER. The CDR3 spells CASSHSGTGKEKLFF. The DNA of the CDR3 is TGCGCCAGCAGCCACTCCGGGACAGGGAAGGAAAAACTGTTTTTT.

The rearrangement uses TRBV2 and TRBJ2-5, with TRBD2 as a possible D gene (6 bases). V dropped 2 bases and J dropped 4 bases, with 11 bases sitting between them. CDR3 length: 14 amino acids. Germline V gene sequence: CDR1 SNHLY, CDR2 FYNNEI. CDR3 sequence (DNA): TGTGCCAGCAGTGAAAGAGGGAGGACAGAGACCCAGTACTTC. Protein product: CASSERGRTETQYF.

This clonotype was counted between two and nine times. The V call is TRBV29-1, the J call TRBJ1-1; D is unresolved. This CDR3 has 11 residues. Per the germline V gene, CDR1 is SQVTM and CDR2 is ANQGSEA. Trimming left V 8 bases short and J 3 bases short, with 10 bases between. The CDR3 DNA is TGCAGCTCAGGACGGGACACTGAAGCTTTCTTT. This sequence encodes CSSGRDTEAFF.